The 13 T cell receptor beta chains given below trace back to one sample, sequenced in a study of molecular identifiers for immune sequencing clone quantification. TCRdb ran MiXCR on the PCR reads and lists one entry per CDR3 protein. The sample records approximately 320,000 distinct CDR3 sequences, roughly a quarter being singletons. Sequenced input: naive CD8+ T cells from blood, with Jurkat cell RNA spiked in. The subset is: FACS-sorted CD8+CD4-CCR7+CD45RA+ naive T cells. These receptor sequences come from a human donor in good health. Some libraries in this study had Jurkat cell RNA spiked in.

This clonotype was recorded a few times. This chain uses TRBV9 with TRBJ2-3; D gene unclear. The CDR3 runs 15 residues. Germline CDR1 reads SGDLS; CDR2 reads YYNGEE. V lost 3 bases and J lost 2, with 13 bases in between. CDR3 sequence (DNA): TGTGCCAGCAGCGCCACCCAGGCTTTCACAGATACGCAGTATTTT. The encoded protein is CASSATQAFTDTQYF.

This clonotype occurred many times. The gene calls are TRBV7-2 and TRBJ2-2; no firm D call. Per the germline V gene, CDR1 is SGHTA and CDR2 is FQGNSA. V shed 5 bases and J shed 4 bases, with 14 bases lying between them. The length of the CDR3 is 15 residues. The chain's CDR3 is CASSKETFGTGELFF. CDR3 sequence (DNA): TGTGCCAGCAGCAAAGAGACCTTTGGCACCGGGGAGCTGTTTTTT.

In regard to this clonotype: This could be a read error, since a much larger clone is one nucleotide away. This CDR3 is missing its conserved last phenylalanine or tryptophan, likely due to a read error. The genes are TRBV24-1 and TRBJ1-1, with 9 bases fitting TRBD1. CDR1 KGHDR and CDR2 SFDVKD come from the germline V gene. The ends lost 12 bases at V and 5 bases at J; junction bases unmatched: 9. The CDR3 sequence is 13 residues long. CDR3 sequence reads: CAPRDRAYTEAFS. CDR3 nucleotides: TGTGCCCCTCGGGACAGGGCTTATACTGAAGCTTTCTCT.

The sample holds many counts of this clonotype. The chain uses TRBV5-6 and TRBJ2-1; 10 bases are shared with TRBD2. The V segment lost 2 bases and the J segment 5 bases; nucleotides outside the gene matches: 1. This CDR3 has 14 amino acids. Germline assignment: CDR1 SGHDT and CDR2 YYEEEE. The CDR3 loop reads CASSFGLADNEQFF. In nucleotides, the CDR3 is TGTGCCAGCAGCTTTGGACTAGCGGACAATGAGCAGTTCTTC.

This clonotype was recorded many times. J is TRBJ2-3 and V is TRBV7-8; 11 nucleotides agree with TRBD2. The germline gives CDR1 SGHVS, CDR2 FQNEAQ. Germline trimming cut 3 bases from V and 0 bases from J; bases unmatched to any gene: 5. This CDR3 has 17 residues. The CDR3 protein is CASSFPSGGLSTDTQYF. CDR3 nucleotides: TGTGCCAGCAGCTTTCCTAGCGGGGGGCTTAGCACAGATACGCAGTATTTT.

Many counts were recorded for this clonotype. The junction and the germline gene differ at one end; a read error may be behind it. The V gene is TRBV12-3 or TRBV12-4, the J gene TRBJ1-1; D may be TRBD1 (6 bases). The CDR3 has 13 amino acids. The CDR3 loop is CASSLGAGTEAFF. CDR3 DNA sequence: TGCGCCAGCAGCTTGGGGGCAGGAACTGAAGCTTTCTTT.

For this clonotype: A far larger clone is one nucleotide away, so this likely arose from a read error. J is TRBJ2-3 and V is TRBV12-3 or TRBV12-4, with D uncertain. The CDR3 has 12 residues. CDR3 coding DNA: TGTGCCAGCAGTTCAGGCACAGATATGCAGTATTTT. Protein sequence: CASSSGTDMQYF.

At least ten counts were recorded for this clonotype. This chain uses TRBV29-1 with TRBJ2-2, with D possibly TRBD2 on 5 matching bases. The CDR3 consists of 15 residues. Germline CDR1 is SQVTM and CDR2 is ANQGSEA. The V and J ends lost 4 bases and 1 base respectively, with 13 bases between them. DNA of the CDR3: TGCAGCGTTGCCCCCCCAAGCGGGAACACCGGGGAGCTGTTTTTT. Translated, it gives CSVAPPSGNTGELFF.

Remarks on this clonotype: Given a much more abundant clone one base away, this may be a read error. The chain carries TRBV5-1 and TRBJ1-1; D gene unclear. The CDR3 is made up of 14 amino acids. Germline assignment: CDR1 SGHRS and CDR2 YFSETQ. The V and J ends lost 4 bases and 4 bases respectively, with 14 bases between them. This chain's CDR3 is CASSDETSLTEAFF. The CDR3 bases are TGCGCCAGCAGCGACGAGACAAGTCTCACTGAAGCTTTCTTT.

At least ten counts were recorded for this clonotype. DNA for the CDR3: TGTGCCAGCAGTACCGGGTCCTACAATGAGCAGTTCTTC. This gives the protein CASSTGSYNEQFF. The V gene is TRBV27, the J gene TRBJ2-1; D is undetermined. This CDR3 spans 13 amino acids. V dropped 5 bases and J dropped 1 base, with 6 bases sitting between them. Germline V gene sequence: CDR1 MNHEY, CDR2 SMNVEV (reference sequence).

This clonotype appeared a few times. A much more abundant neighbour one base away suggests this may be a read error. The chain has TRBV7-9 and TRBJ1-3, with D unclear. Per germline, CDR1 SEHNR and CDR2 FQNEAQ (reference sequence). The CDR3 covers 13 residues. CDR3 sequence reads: CASSPVPGDTIYF. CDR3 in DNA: TGTGCCAGCAGCCCCGTGCCTGGAGACACCATATATTTT. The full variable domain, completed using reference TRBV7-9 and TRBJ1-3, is DTGVSQNPRHKITKRGQNVTFRCDPISEHNRLYWYRQTLGQGPEFLTYFQNEAQLEKSRLLSDRFSAERPKGSFSTLEIQRTEQGDSAMYLCASSPVPGDTIYFGEGSWLTVV.

CDR3 in amino acids: CASSLVLRNRNQPQHF. The CDR3 DNA is TGTGCCAGCAGTTTAGTGCTCCGGAATAGAAATCAGCCCCAGCATTTT. V gene TRBV28 combines with J gene TRBJ1-5; D not resolved. This CDR3 is built from 16 residues. Trimming stripped 2 bases from V and 4 bases from J, with 15 bases between. CDR1 is MDHEN and CDR2 is SYDVKM in the germline V gene.

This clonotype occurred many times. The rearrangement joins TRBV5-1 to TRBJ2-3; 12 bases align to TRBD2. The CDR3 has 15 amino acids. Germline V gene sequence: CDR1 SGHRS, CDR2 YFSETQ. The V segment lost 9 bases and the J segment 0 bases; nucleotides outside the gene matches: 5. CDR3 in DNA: TGCGCCACCCGGACTAGCGGGGAGAGCACAGATACGCAGTATTTT. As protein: CATRTSGESTDTQYF.